The 11 T cell receptor beta chains below come from one sample, sequenced in a study of patients and donors after allogeneic stem cell transplantation. MiXCR was run by TCRdb on the RT-PCR reads, yielding one entry per CDR3 protein. The repertoire has 110,000 or so distinct CDR3 sequences, 35% of them found once; the top ten carry approximately 30%. Sequences were obtained from blood, either unsorted or a sorted T cell fraction (not recorded which). The receptors shown here come from a human donor who was either an allogeneic HSCT recipient or a stem cell or donor lymphocyte infusion donor (not recorded which). It is not recorded whose cells these are; they may come from a transplant donor.

The chain is built from TRBV20-1 and TRBJ2-1; the D is unclear. The CDR3 extends over 10 amino acids. Per the germline V gene, CDR1 is DFQATT and CDR2 is SNEGSKA (reference sequence). V was clipped by 4 bases and J by 6 bases, with 4 bases between them. As DNA, the CDR3 is TGCAGTGCTAATGGCAATGAGCAGTTCTTC. Translating it yields CSANGNEQFF.

This clonotype was counted a few times. V gene TRBV10-3 combines with J gene TRBJ1-2; D ambiguous. The CDR3 runs 10 residues. V lost 10 bases and J lost 8, with 11 bases in between. The germline V gene has CDR1 ENHRY and CDR2 SYGVKD. This CDR3 is CATGPPGYTF. Here the CDR3 DNA reads TGTGCCACTGGGCCCCCGGGCTACACCTTC.

V and J are TRBV28 and TRBJ1-2, with D possibly matching TRBD1 (6 bases). The CDR3 sequence is 14 residues long. The germline V and J ends were trimmed by 7 bases and 8 bases, with 20 bases remaining between them. The germline gives CDR1 MDHEN, CDR2 SYDVKM. CDR3 DNA: TGTGCCAGCACATCCTACAGGGCGGGACGAGGCTACACCTTC. Translating gives CASTSYRAGRGYTF.

For the CDR3, the DNA is TGTGCCAGCAGTTTAGTTCTGGGGAACACTGAAGCTTTCTTT. Protein: CASSLVLGNTEAFF. The gene calls are TRBV27 and TRBJ1-1; D call uncertain. V was shortened by 2 bases and J by 1 base, with 8 bases between the two germline ends. Germline CDR1 reads MNHEY; CDR2 reads SMNVEV (reference sequence). The CDR3 is 14 residues long.

The V and J genes are TRBV4-3 and TRBJ2-3; D unresolved. With 0 bases removed from V and 2 bases from J, the gap between germline ends came to 12 bases. The CDR3 consists of 16 residues. Looked up from germline, CDR1 is LGHNA and CDR2 is YSLEER. CDR3 amino acids: CASSQDWTRPTDTQYF. CDR3 DNA: TGCGCCAGCAGCCAAGATTGGACCAGACCCACAGATACGCAGTATTTT.

A few counts support this clonotype. This chain joins TRBV18 and TRBJ1-2; TRBD1 is a possible D gene (5 bases). V was cut by 3 bases and J by 4 bases, with 15 bases left in between. The length of the CDR3 is 15 residues. Germline CDR1 KGHSH, CDR2 LQKENI. DNA for the CDR3: TGTGCCAGCTCACCCGGGGCCCTCCACCTCTATGGCTACACCTTC. It translates to CASSPGALHLYGYTF.

The chain joins TRBV12-3 or TRBV12-4 to TRBJ1-5; weak D call: TRBD1 (6 bases). This CDR3 comprises 16 residues. The V gene lost 6 bases and the J gene lost 5 bases, with 20 bases spanning the gap. In DNA form, the CDR3 reads TGTGCCAGCAGCAAAGGGACAACTAAGGTCCATCAGCCCCAGCATTTT. Amino acid sequence: CASSKGTTKVHQPQHF.

This rearrangement joins TRBV15 to TRBJ2-3, with 10 bases that match TRBD2. The CDR3 contains 17 residues. Germline V gives CDR1 LNHNV, CDR2 YYDKDF (reference sequence). The V segment lost 0 bases and the J segment 4 bases; nucleotides outside the gene matches: 7. The CDR3 bases are TGTGCCACCAGCAGAGAACCTAGCGGGAGTCCTTCAGATACGCAGTATTTT. This gives the protein CATSREPSGSPSDTQYF. The entire variable domain, with the rest obtained from reference TRBV15 and TRBJ2-3, is as follows: DAMVIQNPRYQVTQFGKPVTLSCSQTLNHNVMYWYQQKSSQAPKLLFHYYDKDFNNEADTPDNFQSRRPNTSFCFLDIRSPGLGDTAMYLCATSREPSGSPSDTQYFGPGTRLTVL.

This clonotype was seen a few times. The genes are TRBV7-2 and TRBJ1-2; perhaps TRBD1 as D (6 bases). In germline, CDR1 is SGHTA, CDR2 FQGNSA. CDR3 length: 16 residues. V lost 5 bases, J lost 8 bases, and 24 bases lay in between. The CDR3 region has the DNA TGTGCCAGCAGCCATAAAGGTGGCAGGGGAGGCCTCGGCTACACCTTC. Protein sequence: CASSHKGGRGGLGYTF. The full variable domain, in which reference TRBV7-2 and TRBJ1-2 provide the parts outside the CDR3, is GAGVSQSPSNKVTEKGKDVELRCDPISGHTALYWYRQSLGQGLEFLIYFQGNSAPDKSGLPSDRFSAERTGGSVSTLTIQRTQQEDSAVYLCASSHKGGRGGLGYTFGSGTRLTVV.

This clonotype was observed a few times. The V call is TRBV20-1, the J call TRBJ2-5; D tentatively fits TRBD1 or TRBD2 (5 bases each). The V end lost 1 base, the J end lost 5 bases, and 5 bases lay between the germline ends. The CDR3 sequence is 11 residues long. Per germline, CDR1 DFQATT and CDR2 SNEGSKA (reference sequence). The CDR3 nucleotides read TGCAGTGCTAGAGGGGGGGAGACCCAGTACTTC. This translates into CSARGGETQYF.

This chain links TRBV28 with TRBJ2-5; D gene ambiguous. The CDR3 has 15 amino acids. Trimming took 6 bases from V and 5 from J, leaving 19 bases between them. CDR1 is MDHEN, CDR2 SYDVKM, per germline. Here the CDR3 DNA reads TGTGCCAGCAGCCACGGTTTCTTTAAGGTGGAGACCCAGTACTTC. Its protein is CASSHGFFKVETQYF.